A single sample is the source of the 24 T cell receptor beta chains below, sequenced in a study of control samples from healthy donors and cancer patients. Assay: immunoSEQ multiplex PCR; the TCRdb copy retains only in-frame clones and omits some. The table shows about 180,000 clones, with around nine tenths occurring only once. Sequencing input: blood. These TCRs come from a man aged 25-40 years in good health.

V gene TRBV9 combines with J gene TRBJ1-1; TRBD1 is a possible D gene (5 bases). V lost 4 bases and J 4 bases, leaving 17 bases between the germline ends. The germline gives CDR1 SGDLS, CDR2 YYNGEE. The CDR3 spans 15 residues. The CDR3 nucleotides read TGTGCCAGCAGCCCAAGCGGGGGTGTAGGCACTGAAGCTTTCTTT. Residues: CASSPSGGVGTEAFF.

J is TRBJ2-3 and V is TRBV24-1; TRBD2 matches at 8 bases. After removal of 9 bases from V and 1 base from J, the junction contained 5 bases not matched to a gene. In germline, CDR1 is KGHDR, CDR2 SFDVKD. There are 14 residues in the CDR3. CDR3 residues: CATAPGGGTDTQYF. The CDR3 nucleotides are TGTGCCACCGCTCCCGGGGGGGGCACAGATACGCAGTATTTT.

This rearrangement joins TRBV29-1 to TRBJ2-7; 7 bases map to TRBD2. The CDR3 totals 12 residues. The junction had 3 bases not matched to a gene; V was cut back by 7 bases and J by 0 bases. Germline values: CDR1 SQVTM, CDR2 ANQGSEA. CDR3 loop: CSAWTSSYEQYF. The CDR3 DNA is TGCAGCGCCTGGACTAGCTCCTACGAGCAGTACTTC.

This clone showed up just once. The chain employs TRBV6-5 and TRBJ1-2; TRBD1 aligns across 7 bases. V was pared by 6 bases and J by 4 bases, with 8 bases of the junction left unmatched. This CDR3 has 14 residues. The germline CDR1 and CDR2 sequences are MNHEY and SVGAGI. The CDR3 DNA follows: TGTGCCAGCAGCTCCCCGGGACAGCTCTATGGCTACACCTTC. Its protein is CASSSPGQLYGYTF.

V is TRBV7-2 and J is TRBJ1-5; unclear D gene. V lost 2 bases and J lost 3, with 8 bases in between. CDR3 length: 14 residues. Germline V gene data show CDR1 as SGHTA and CDR2 as FQGNSA. CDR3 bases: TGTGCCAGCAGCTTAATCCAGCCCAATCAGCCCCAGCATTTT. Protein sequence: CASSLIQPNQPQHF.

The CDR3 loop is CASSLDEGKNIQYF. The CDR3 DNA reads as TGCGCCAGCAGCTTGGATGAGGGGAAAAACATTCAGTACTTC. V and J are TRBV5-1 and TRBJ2-4, with D perhaps being TRBD1 or TRBD2 (5 bases each). Per germline, CDR1 SGHRS and CDR2 YFSETQ. This CDR3 has 14 amino acids. The ends were cut back, 0 bases at V and 4 bases at J, with 8 bases in the middle. Full variable domain (outside the CDR3, taken from reference TRBV5-1 and TRBJ2-4): KAGVTQTPRYLIKTRGQQVTLSCSPISGHRSVSWYQQTPGQGLQFLFEYFSETQRNKGNFPGRFSGRQFSNSRSEMNVSTLELGDSALYLCASSLDEGKNIQYFGAGTRLSVL.

The genes are TRBV5-1 and TRBJ2-5; 13 positions agree with TRBD2. Germline V gene lookup returns CDR1 SGHRS and CDR2 YFSETQ. J gave up 1 base and V 4 bases, and 10 bases lay outside the gene matches. The CDR3 consists of 18 residues. In DNA form, the CDR3 reads TGCGCCAGCAGCATAGTCCCGGGACTAGCGGGGCCCCAAGAGACCCAGTACTTC. Translated, it gives CASSIVPGLAGPQETQYF. Using reference TRBV5-1 and TRBJ2-5 for the parts outside the CDR3, the full variable domain is KAGVTQTPRYLIKTRGQQVTLSCSPISGHRSVSWYQQTPGQGLQFLFEYFSETQRNKGNFPGRFSGRQFSNSRSEMNVSTLELGDSALYLCASSIVPGLAGPQETQYFGPGTRLLVL.

The chain employs TRBV5-1 and TRBJ2-2, with D possibly TRBD2 on 6 matching bases. Germline CDR1 reads SGHRS; CDR2 reads YFSETQ. V dropped 0 bases and J dropped 3 bases, with 9 bases sitting between them. The CDR3 totals 15 residues. CDR3 DNA: TGCGCCAGCAGCTTGGAATGGGGGGACACCGGGGAGCTGTTTTTT. This gives the protein CASSLEWGDTGELFF.

The rearrangement joins TRBV30 to TRBJ1-1; D might be TRBD1 (5 bases). The CDR3 runs to 14 residues. V was cut by 4 bases and J by 4 bases, with 16 bases left in between. The germline CDR1 and CDR2 sequences are GTSNPN and SVGIG (reference sequence). The CDR3 loop reads CAWTGTVGLTEAFF. The CDR3 nucleotides read TGTGCCTGGACCGGGACCGTCGGACTCACTGAAGCTTTCTTT.

The chain recombines TRBV6-2 or TRBV6-3 with TRBJ1-2; D may be TRBD1 (6 bases). V gave up 2 bases and J gave up 0 bases, with 10 bases separating them. Germline V gene data show CDR1 as MNHEY and CDR2 as SVGEGT. CDR3 length: 15 residues. CDR3 amino acids: CASSYGQPSNYGYTF. The CDR3 DNA reads as TGTGCCAGCAGTTACGGACAGCCATCTAACTATGGCTACACCTTC.

This chain links TRBV19 with TRBJ1-2, with TRBD1 matching 7 bases. V was pared by 8 bases and J by 0 bases, with 15 bases of the junction left unmatched. This CDR3 region has 17 residues. Germline V gene sequence: CDR1 LNHDA, CDR2 SQIVND (reference sequence). Here the CDR3 DNA reads TGTGCCAGTCACGGACAGGTCTCTATTGGATCTAACTATGGCTACACCTTC. Its protein product is CASHGQVSIGSNYGYTF.

This rearrangement joins TRBV9 to TRBJ2-1, with 12 positions matching TRBD2. The CDR3 contains 15 residues. Germline V gene data show CDR1 as SGDLS and CDR2 as YYNGEE. V lost 3 bases to trimming and J lost 6 bases; unmatched junction nucleotides: 4. CDR3 in amino acids: CASSGRTSGVNEQFF. In DNA form, the CDR3 reads TGTGCCAGCAGCGGCCGGACTAGCGGGGTCAATGAGCAGTTCTTC.

The chain has TRBV20-1 and TRBJ2-1; 9 bases match TRBD2. The CDR3 spans 15 residues. The V and J ends lost 3 bases and 6 bases, in that order; junction bases with no gene match: 9. CDR1 is DFQATT, CDR2 SNEGSKA, per germline (reference sequence). CDR3 sequence: CSASPSGDAFNEQFF. As DNA, the CDR3 is TGCAGTGCTAGTCCTAGCGGGGACGCCTTCAATGAGCAGTTCTTC.

The chain links TRBV4-1 to TRBJ2-7, with 9 bases matching TRBD1. Looked up from germline, CDR1 is MGHRA and CDR2 is YSYEKL. The CDR3 is 15 residues long. Trimming cost V 4 bases and J 0 bases; bases outside gene matches: 4. The chain's CDR3 is CASSRDRGSSYEQYF. The DNA of the CDR3 is TGCGCCAGCAGCCGCGACAGGGGGAGCTCCTACGAGCAGTACTTC.

The J gene is TRBJ2-7, the V gene TRBV7-8, with a weak D call TRBD2 (6 bases). The CDR3 is 14 residues long. V lost 6 bases and J lost 0, with 12 bases in between. The germline V gene encodes CDR1 SGHVS and CDR2 FQNEAQ. The CDR3 sequence is CASSYGTYSYEQYF. The DNA of the CDR3 is TGTGCCAGCAGTTACGGGACTTACTCCTACGAGCAGTACTTC.

The V call is TRBV10-2, the J call TRBJ2-2, with D tentatively TRBD2 (7 bases). Between the trimmed V and J ends, which lost 3 bases and 2 bases, there was a span of 13 bases. Germline assignment: CDR1 WSHSY and CDR2 SAAADI. The CDR3 extends over 16 amino acids. CDR3 in amino acids: CASSERGAENTGELFF. In DNA form, the CDR3 reads TGCGCCAGCAGTGAACGGGGGGCCGAAAACACCGGGGAGCTGTTTTTT.

V usage is TRBV11-2 and J usage is TRBJ2-5; D is possibly TRBD1 or TRBD2 (5 bases each). The germline V gene has CDR1 SGHAT and CDR2 FQNNGV. The CDR3 sequence is 16 residues long. Deletions cut 4 bases from V and 2 bases from J, with 17 bases between. The chain's CDR3 is CASSYGQGRGQETQYF. CDR3 in DNA: TGTGCCAGCAGCTATGGTCAGGGCAGAGGGCAAGAGACCCAGTACTTC.

This chain links TRBV5-5 with TRBJ1-1; D perhaps matches TRBD1 (6 bases). From germline, CDR1 is SGHKS and CDR2 YYEKEE (reference sequence). The CDR3 totals 14 residues. V lost 4 bases and J 2 bases, leaving 12 bases between the germline ends. DNA for the CDR3: TGTGCCAGCAGCGTCCCGGGACACAACACTGAAGCTTTCTTT. Translated: CASSVPGHNTEAFF.

The table lists this clone with a few counts. This rearrangement joins TRBV19 to TRBJ1-1; 9 bases are a match to TRBD1. Germline V CDR1 and CDR2: LNHDA, SQIVND (reference sequence). J lost 4 bases, V lost 5 bases, and 8 bases had no gene match. CDR3 length: 15 amino acids. The CDR3 region has the DNA TGTGCCAGTAGTCCCCGGGGACAGGGTATCACTGAAGCTTTCTTT. Translated: CASSPRGQGITEAFF.

The genes are TRBV5-1 and TRBJ1-1; possibly TRBD1 for D (6 bases). V lost 4 bases, J lost 4 bases, and 11 bases lay in between. The CDR3 has 13 amino acids. Germline loops: CDR1 SGHRS, CDR2 YFSETQ. Here the CDR3 DNA reads TGCGCCAGCAGCACACAGGGTGTCACTGAAGCTTTCTTT. Translated: CASSTQGVTEAFF.

This chain uses TRBV7-2 with TRBJ2-1, with D possibly called TRBD1 or TRBD2 (6 bases each). V was shortened by 3 bases and J by 0 bases, with 18 bases between the two germline ends. Looked up from germline, CDR1 is SGHTA and CDR2 is FQGNSA. CDR3 length: 18 amino acids. The chain's CDR3 is CASSFPKEGGFSYNEQFF. For the CDR3, the DNA is TGTGCCAGCAGCTTCCCGAAAGAGGGGGGCTTCTCCTACAATGAGCAGTTCTTC.

This CDR3 is CASSQNTGQGVQYF. The CDR3 DNA is TGCGCCAGCAGCCAAAATACGGGACAGGGAGTGCAGTACTTC. The V gene is TRBV4-3, the J gene TRBJ2-7; TRBD1 matches at 9 bases. Germline assignment: CDR1 LGHNA and CDR2 YSLEER. The length of the CDR3 is 14 residues. Trimming at V came to 2 bases and at J to 9 bases, leaving 8 bases not matched to a gene.

The CDR3 region has the DNA TGTGCCAGCAGCCGAGCAGGGACAGGGCACGGAGAGACCCAGTACTTC. Its protein is CASSRAGTGHGETQYF. This chain uses TRBV28 with TRBJ2-5; 9 nucleotides align to TRBD1. Germline V gene data show CDR1 as MDHEN and CDR2 as SYDVKM. Trimming cost V 6 bases and J 4 bases; bases outside gene matches: 12. This CDR3 has 16 residues.

This clone was observed a single time. This chain links TRBV27 with TRBJ2-1; 7 nucleotides align to TRBD1. The CDR3 length is 15 residues. Germline V CDR1 and CDR2: MNHEY, SMNVEV (reference sequence). V lost 4 bases to trimming and J lost 6 bases; unmatched junction nucleotides: 9. DNA for the CDR3: TGTGCCAGCAGTTCACCGCTGACAGGGATCAATGAGCAGTTCTTC. As protein: CASSSPLTGINEQFF.